A single sample is the source of the 4 T cell receptor beta chains below, sequenced in a study of regulatory T cells in long-lasting Graves disease (dated by TCRdb to 2020 to 2023). The time point label for this specimen denotes: persistent/refractory GD, antithyroid drugs over 5 years with positive TRAb. For both TCR sequencing and RNA sequencing, RNA was extracted from PBMCs using TRIzol. Preparation of the library involved multiplex PCR. This sample was sequenced with an Illumina HiSeq 4000. CDR3 regions were amplified by Arm-PCR with iRepertoire HTBI primers to construct TCR beta libraries. TCRdb's own reprocessing of the public reads used fastp at Q25 and MiXCR and kept productive beta chains. Each CDR3 protein appears once, grouped with its most common genes and DNA. The sample data list hundreds of thousands of distinct CDR3 sequences, and roughly 20% of these were observed just once. The ten largest make up 7% to 10% of the sample.

Sequenced here: peripheral blood mononuclear cells (PBMCs), sampled when the disease was refractory, from a patient treated with antithyroid drugs. The receptors shown here come from a female donor with Graves disease.

This clonotype was seen only a few times. The chain employs TRBV7-6 and TRBJ1-1; 7 nucleotides agree with TRBD1. From germline, CDR1 is SGHVS and CDR2 FNYEAQ. V dropped 7 bases and J dropped 9; count of bases not matched to a gene: 8. There are 12 residues in the CDR3. The CDR3 sequence is CASTSGDRKAFF. The CDR3 nucleotides are TGTGCCAGCACCAGTGGGGACAGAAAAGCTTTCTTT.

V usage is TRBV7-9 and J usage is TRBJ1-4; no clear D gene. There are 12 residues in the CDR3. V shed 1 base and J shed 8 bases, with 5 bases lying between them. The germline V gene has CDR1 SEHNR and CDR2 FQNEAQ (reference sequence). The CDR3 coding sequence is TGTGCCAGCAGCTTAGTGGAGGAAAAACTGTTTTTT. Protein product: CASSLVEEKLFF.

This clonotype was observed at least ten times. This chain uses TRBV7-2 with TRBJ2-7; TRBD1 is a possible D gene (6 bases). CDR1 and CDR2 from the germline V gene are SGHTA and FQGNSA. V lost 1 base, J lost 4 bases, and 14 bases lay in between. This CDR3 region has 15 residues. CDR3 region: CASSLVPEQGYEQYF. The DNA of the CDR3 is TGTGCCAGCAGCTTAGTCCCAGAACAGGGTTACGAGCAGTACTTC.

The chain has TRBV19 and TRBJ1-2; no clear D. CDR3 length: 13 residues. V lost 7 bases to trimming and J lost 4 bases, with 13 bases between them. CDR1 and CDR2 (germline): LNHDA, SQIVND (reference sequence). The CDR3 sequence is CASTASGVYGYTF. CDR3 nucleotide sequence: TGTGCCAGTACCGCCTCTGGAGTCTATGGCTACACCTTC.